Listed below are T cell receptor beta chains from one sample, sequenced in a study of T cells in Graves' hyperthyroidism and ophthalmopathy. TCRdb called the multiplex PCR reads again in MiXCR, with one record for every CDR3 protein. The sample consists of about 520,000 distinct CDR3 sequences, approximately 24% of them appearing once. Sequencing used blood. Receptors originate from a woman in her 30s with Graves' ophthalmopathy. CDR3s include the opening cysteine and the closing phenylalanine or tryptophan. Fields, in order: V gene, D gene, clone size, J gene, CDR3 protein, CDR3 DNA. D genes are given only for firm matches. Where a row states a size, it is once, few, many or the class of an expanded clone; other rows omit it.

>TRBV3-1|-|many|TRBJ2-7
CASSQEVPGEQYF
TGTGCCAGCAGCCAAGAAGTCCCGGGGGAGCAGTACTTC
>TRBV6-1|-|-|TRBJ1-3
CASSHRETENTIYF
TGTGCCAGCAGCCACAGGGAGACTGAAAACACCATATATTTT
>TRBV28|TRBD1|-|TRBJ1-2
CASSLLGQATTTDYGYTF
TGTGCCAGCAGTTTATTGGGACAGGCGACAACAACCGACTATGGCTACACCTTC
>TRBV11-3|-|-|TRBJ2-6
CASSLGLPGANVLTF
TGTGCCAGCAGCTTGGGACTCCCTGGGGCCAACGTCCTGACTTTC
>TRBV12-3/TRBV12-4|TRBD1|-|TRBJ1-1
CTSSPGQVRSEAFF
TGTACCAGCAGCCCAGGACAGGTGAGGTCTGAAGCTTTCTTT
>TRBV6-1|TRBD1|-|TRBJ1-1
CASKRQGGGAFF
TGTGCCAGCAAACGACAGGGAGGAGGAGCTTTCTTT
>TRBV12-3/TRBV12-4|TRBD1|many|TRBJ2-7
CASSPHRDREYEQYF
TGTGCCAGCAGTCCCCACCGGGACAGGGAGTACGAGCAGTACTTC
>TRBV12-3/TRBV12-4|-|many|TRBJ1-2
CASSIHDTTSGYTF
TGTGCCAGCAGTATACATGACACAACCTCTGGCTACACCTTC
>TRBV29-1|-|few|TRBJ1-1
CSVVDGRRRTEAFF
TGCAGCGTTGTAGACGGACGCCGGAGGACTGAAGCTTTCTTT
>TRBV11-1|-|few|TRBJ2-5
CASSMGVRETQYF
TGTGCCAGCAGCATGGGGGTCAGAGAGACCCAGTACTTC
>TRBV7-2|-|many|TRBJ1-1
CASSVPPNTEAFF
TGTGCCAGCAGCGTCCCTCCGAACACTGAAGCTTTCTTT
>TRBV20-1|-|-|TRBJ1-5
CSARRAANQPQHF
TGCAGTGCTAGAAGGGCAGCCAATCAGCCCCAGCATTTT
>TRBV12-3/TRBV12-4|-|many|TRBJ1-1
CASSLTQARNTEAFF
TGTGCCAGCAGTTTAACTCAGGCTAGGAACACTGAAGCTTTCTTT
>TRBV3-1|TRBD2|many|TRBJ2-7
CASSQAYRGEVGYEQYF
TGTGCCAGCAGCCAAGCGTATCGGGGGGAGGTGGGTTACGAGCAGTACTTC
>TRBV6-5|-|many|TRBJ2-2
CASSYRGAGELFF
TGTGCCAGCAGTTACAGGGGTGCCGGGGAGCTGTTTTTT
>TRBV28|-|-|TRBJ2-7
CASDQGAQVNEQYF
TGTGCCAGCGATCAAGGGGCGCAGGTAAACGAGCAGTACTTC
>TRBV29-1|-|few|TRBJ2-3
CSVEEGGGPDTQYF
TGCAGCGTTGAAGAAGGAGGGGGCCCAGATACGCAGTATTTT
>TRBV28|TRBD1|many|TRBJ1-5
CASASTGGSNQPQHF
TGTGCCAGCGCCTCAACAGGGGGTAGCAATCAGCCCCAGCATTTT
>TRBV12-3/TRBV12-4|-|many|TRBJ2-2
CASSFGGELFF
TGTGCCAGCAGTTTCGGCGGGGAGCTGTTTTTT
>TRBV9|-|once|TRBJ2-5
CASSVDRGNQETQYF
TGTGCCAGCAGCGTCGACAGAGGCAACCAAGAGACCCAGTACTTC
>TRBV28|-|many|TRBJ1-5
CASKVTFNQPQHF
TGTGCCAGCAAGGTGACCTTCAATCAGCCCCAGCATTTT
>TRBV6-1|TRBD2|-|TRBJ2-7
CASKGRFGGSSSYEQYF
TGTGCCAGCAAGGGGCGGTTCGGGGGGAGTAGCTCCTACGAGCAGTACTTC
>TRBV7-8|TRBD1|many|TRBJ2-2
CASTAGTGGIGGELFF
TGTGCCAGCACCGCGGGGACAGGGGGGATTGGCGGGGAGCTGTTTTTT
>TRBV24-1|-|few|TRBJ2-5
CATSARQSQETQYF
TGTGCCACCAGTGCGAGACAGAGCCAAGAGACCCAGTACTTC
>TRBV6-5|-|-|TRBJ1-1
CASSYGAGRAEAFF
TGTGCCAGCAGTTATGGGGCGGGACGGGCTGAAGCTTTCTTT
>TRBV7-2|-|-|TRBJ1-1
CASSLKAESNTEAFF
TGTGCCAGCAGCTTAAAGGCAGAATCGAACACTGAAGCTTTCTTT
>TRBV12-3/TRBV12-4|-|once|TRBJ1-1
CASSLFRDRATEAFF
TGTGCCAGCAGTTTGTTTCGGGATCGGGCCACTGAAGCTTTCTTT
>TRBV10-3|TRBD1|many|TRBJ1-5
CAISSSGTGDQPQHF
TGTGCCATCAGTTCGTCCGGGACAGGTGACCAGCCCCAGCATTTT
>TRBV12-3/TRBV12-4|TRBD1|many|TRBJ1-2
CASRSKTGVSLGGYTF
TGTGCCAGCAGGAGTAAGACAGGGGTTTCTCTAGGGGGCTACACCTTC
>TRBV6-2/TRBV6-3|TRBD1|many|TRBJ2-3
CASSRDRTSTDTQYF
TGTGCCAGCAGTCGGGACAGGACTAGCACAGATACGCAGTATTTT
>TRBV5-1|TRBD1|-|TRBJ1-1
CASSKPTTATGRNTEAFF
TGCGCCAGCAGCAAACCAACCACCGCGACAGGGCGGAACACTGAAGCTTTCTTT
>TRBV12-3/TRBV12-4|-|once|TRBJ2-7
CASSSIREGYEQYF
TGTGCCAGCAGTTCCATACGGGAAGGCTACGAGCAGTACTTC
>TRBV4-1|-|many|TRBJ1-5
CASSQGEDNQPQHF
TGCGCCAGCAGCCAGGGTGAAGATAATCAGCCCCAGCATTTT
>TRBV5-1|-|many|TRBJ1-2
CASSYGTYGYTF
TGCGCCAGCAGCTATGGGACATATGGCTACACCTTC
>TRBV6-5|-|-|TRBJ2-5
CASSYTTGRKQETQYF
TGTGCCAGCAGTTACACTACCGGACGGAAACAAGAGACCCAGTACTTC
>TRBV25-1|-|many|TRBJ1-2
CASSTQGTYYGYTF
TGTGCCAGCAGCACCCAAGGGACATACTATGGCTACACCTTC
>TRBV6-1|-|few|TRBJ2-7
CASGRDIFSYGQYF
TGTGCCAGCGGCCGGGACATCTTCTCCTACGGGCAGTACTTC
>TRBV2|-|-|TRBJ1-3
CASSAAVAGSYF
TGTGCCAGCAGTGCTGCTGTCGCAGGCTCATATTTT
>TRBV18|-|many|TRBJ2-5
CASSPPFRGETQYF
TGTGCCAGCTCACCACCTTTCCGGGGAGAGACCCAGTACTTC
>TRBV6-1|-|-|TRBJ2-7
CASSEITGTYEQYF
TGTGCCAGCAGTGAAATTACGGGGACCTACGAGCAGTACTTC
>TRBV2|-|many|TRBJ1-1
CASSEDGLNTEAFF
TGTGCCAGCAGTGAGGACGGGTTGAACACTGAAGCTTTCTTT
>TRBV6-1|TRBD2|-|TRBJ2-7
CASSGGGYSYEQYF
TGTGCCAGCAGTGGGGGGGGGTACTCCTACGAGCAGTACTTC
>TRBV11-2|TRBD2|-|TRBJ2-5
CASSLDRLAGAGLQETQYF
TGTGCCAGCAGCTTAGATCGGCTAGCGGGGGCCGGTTTACAAGAGACCCAGTACTTC
>TRBV7-2|-|-|TRBJ1-1
CASSASGGVYTEAFF
TGTGCCAGCAGCGCGAGTGGGGGAGTGTATACTGAAGCTTTCTTT
>TRBV20-1|-|many|TRBJ1-1
CSAGGPGNTEAFF
TGCAGTGCTGGGGGGCCAGGGAACACTGAAGCTTTCTTT
>TRBV24-1|TRBD1|-|TRBJ1-1
CAKRDSGITEAFF
TGTGCCAAGAGGGACAGTGGAATCACTGAAGCTTTCTTT
>TRBV13|-|-|TRBJ1-1
CASSQGTLAFF
TGTGCCAGCAGCCAGGGGACATTAGCTTTCTTT
>TRBV6-2/TRBV6-3|TRBD1|many|TRBJ1-2
CASSYTPQGAKDGYTF
TGTGCCAGCAGTTACACGCCACAGGGGGCGAAGGATGGCTACACCTTC
>TRBV10-3|-|many|TRBJ2-7
CAIRTEIEQYF
TGTGCCATCAGGACGGAGATCGAGCAGTACTTC
>TRBV6-1|TRBD2|-|TRBJ2-5
CASSKGTSGGAETQYF
TGTGCCAGCAGCAAAGGGACTAGCGGGGGGGCGGAGACCCAGTACTTC
>TRBV6-1|TRBD2|-|TRBJ2-7
CASSEAGQRGSYEQYF
TGTGCCAGCAGTGAAGCGGGGCAGCGGGGGTCCTACGAGCAGTACTTC
>TRBV6-9|-|many|TRBJ1-2
CASSYPSPTGVETYGYTF
TGTGCCAGCAGTTACCCAAGCCCAACTGGGGTGGAGACGTATGGCTACACCTTC
>TRBV29-1|-|many|TRBJ1-1
CSVAGELNTEAFF
TGCAGCGTTGCGGGGGAATTGAACACTGAAGCTTTCTTT